The clone carrying this T cell receptor (beta chain) has a count of ten or more. These data belong to a study of spatial heterogeneity in lung cancer. Stated time point: sample taken at primary tumor resection. Whole RNA came from tumor, nontumor lung or frozen PBMC and was sequenced without being sorted. Donation came from some 72 patients with untreated early-stage non-small cell lung cancer. This CDR3 is built from 13 residues. Germline V gene lookup returns CDR1 KGHDR and CDR2 SFDVKD. V lost 3 bases to trimming and J lost 9 bases, with 11 bases between them. TCRdb re-called the 5' RACE reads with MiXCR, one entry per CDR3 protein. The sample consists of roughly 14,000 distinct CDR3 sequences, about a tenth of them appearing once.

The sequencing used PBMCs, collected at surgery. The V call is TRBV24-1, the J call TRBJ2-1; no reliable D call. The TCR was taken from a male donor with early-stage non-small cell lung cancer. The CDR3 coding sequence is TGTGCCACCAGTGATGCGTACTTAGTTGAGCAGTTCTTC. The encoded protein is CATSDAYLVEQFF.